The subject of this entry is one T cell receptor beta chain. Its target is unknown. The CDR3 is 15 residues long. Trimming at V came to 6 bases and at J to 4 bases, leaving 10 bases not matched to a gene. CDR1 MRHNA and CDR2 SNTAGT come from the germline V gene. The study reverse transcribed the entire isolated RNA, so it sequenced expressed TCRB transcripts. Data came from immunoSEQ multiplex PCR; TCRdb stores just in-frame clones and leaves some out. The table records roughly 230,000 clones, over 8.5% of them present only once. This sample is part of a study of beta chain features in type 1 diabetes. General study points: In all four CD4+ subsets, TCRB CDR3 length was significantly, moderately reduced in type 1 diabetes.

Sequencing was carried out using naive CD4+ T cells from blood. This chain joins TRBV6-4 and TRBJ1-1, with 8 bases lining up with TRBD1. The source of this sequence is a woman under 30 in good health. The CDR3 DNA is TGTGCCAGCAGGACGACAGGGGCCGCGGGCACTGAAGCTTTCTTT. This translates into CASRTTGAAGTEAFF.